The clone carrying this T cell receptor beta chain was counted at least ten times. The target antigen is unknown. Clinical Activity Scores of at least 3, NOSPECS grades of at least 4 and durations under 3 months characterized ophthalmopathy patients. Thyroid ultrasound, orbital computed tomography, clinical symptoms, and serum thyroxine and TRAb underpinned diagnoses. Fresh 10 ml peripheral blood yielded PBMCs. Amplification targeted TCR beta CDR3 regions from RNA transcripts. The primer set for the first-round RT-PCR of the TCR CDR3 was HTBI. TCRdb fed the multiplex PCR reads into MiXCR, producing one record per CDR3 protein. The sample lists roughly 280,000 distinct CDR3 sequences; over 20% were seen once. These data are taken from a study of T cells in Graves' hyperthyroidism and ophthalmopathy. CDR1 and CDR2 (germline): SGHAT, FQNNGV. J gave up 4 bases and V 3 bases, and 7 bases lay outside the gene matches. This CDR3 comprises 16 residues.

Study-level results: In blood, most of the thyroid clonotypes expanded above 0.001 were also present.

Sequencing was carried out using blood. The sequence came from a man younger than 40 with Graves' ophthalmopathy. J is TRBJ2-1 and V is TRBV11-2; TRBD2 agrees at 9 bases. The CDR3 DNA follows: TGTGCCAGCAGCTTGGGAGCGGGAGGACGATACAATGAGCAGTTCTTC. Amino acid sequence: CASSLGAGGRYNEQFF.